These 21 T cell receptor beta chains share one sample of origin, sequenced in a study of blood T cell repertoires in COVID-19. Clones were sequenced by immunoSEQ multiplex PCR, and TCRdb holds only the in-frame ones, with some missing. The table lists 95,000 to 120,000 clones, 85% of them singletons. What was sequenced was peripheral blood. The receptors originated from a human donor in a cohort sampled during active COVID-19.

As DNA, the CDR3 is TGTGCCAGCAGCCGAGGACAGGGCTTGGAGACCCAGTACTTC. It codes for CASSRGQGLETQYF. The chain joins TRBV2 to TRBJ2-5; 8 nucleotides align to TRBD1. This CDR3 region has 14 residues. Germline assignment: CDR1 SNHLY and CDR2 FYNNEI. With V trimmed by 6 bases and J by 5 bases, 8 bases remained unmatched.

The V gene is TRBV29-1, the J gene TRBJ1-4, with 7 bases identical to TRBD1. Germline V gene lookup returns CDR1 SQVTM and CDR2 ANQGSEA. The CDR3 is made up of 13 amino acids. J lost 8 bases, V lost 4 bases, and 7 bases had no gene match. CDR3 in DNA: TGCAGCGTTGGTGGGACAGCCGGAGAAAAACTGTTTTTT. Protein sequence: CSVGGTAGEKLFF.

The V gene is TRBV5-1, the J gene TRBJ1-6; TRBD1 is a possible D gene (6 bases). In germline, CDR1 is SGHRS, CDR2 YFSETQ. The CDR3 has 17 amino acids. V was cut by 2 bases and J by 4 bases, with 16 bases left in between. CDR3 in amino acids: CASSLSPGTTYNSPLHF. In nucleotides, the CDR3 is TGCGCCAGCAGCTTATCACCCGGGACAACATATAATTCACCCCTCCACTTT.

The genes are TRBV4-2 and TRBJ1-3; D is perhaps TRBD1 (5 bases). The CDR3 consists of 15 residues. Germline V gene sequence: CDR1 LGHNA, CDR2 YNFKEQ. V was trimmed by 0 bases and J by 0 bases, leaving 6 bases between them. CDR3 region: CASSQDRGSGNTIYF. In nucleotides, the CDR3 is TGTGCCAGCAGCCAAGATAGGGGCTCTGGAAACACCATATATTTT.

This clone has just one count. V gene TRBV7-9 combines with J gene TRBJ2-3, with D tentatively TRBD2 (5 bases). Germline lookup yields CDR1 SEHNR and CDR2 FQNEAQ (reference sequence). V was shortened by 4 bases and J by 5 bases, with 16 bases between the two germline ends. The CDR3 covers 15 residues. The CDR3: CASSSSGFPVDTQYF. The CDR3, as DNA: TGTGCCAGCAGCTCCTCGGGATTCCCTGTAGATACGCAGTATTTT.

The table lists this clone with a few counts. The chain has TRBV7-2 and TRBJ1-2; the D is unclear. The CDR3 runs to 13 residues. Germline V gene sequence: CDR1 SGHTA, CDR2 FQGNSA. Trimming took off 4 bases at V and 3 bases at J, with 9 bases between the two ends. CDR3 coding DNA: TGTGCCAGCAGCTCCCTTGAGGACTATGGCTACACCTTC. Translating gives CASSSLEDYGYTF.

The rearrangement links TRBV4-1 to TRBJ2-2; unclear D gene. Trimming pared 0 bases from V and 5 bases from J, leaving 7 bases between. The CDR3 has 14 residues. Germline V gene sequence: CDR1 MGHRA, CDR2 YSYEKL. The CDR3: CASSQDHSTGELFF. The CDR3 DNA reads TGCGCCAGCAGCCAAGATCACTCTACCGGGGAGCTGTTTTTT.

CDR3 DNA: TGTGCCAGCAGCTTAGAGCACAGGGGCAATCAGCCCCAGCATTTT. This sequence encodes CASSLEHRGNQPQHF. The chain carries TRBV7-8 and TRBJ1-5; D may be TRBD1 (6 bases). From germline, CDR1 is SGHVS and CDR2 FQNEAQ. V was cut by 1 base and J by 2 bases, with 9 bases left in between. There are 15 residues in the CDR3.

The chain employs TRBV7-8 and TRBJ2-3; D ambiguous. The CDR3 runs 14 residues. V was clipped by 0 bases and J by 10 bases, with 14 bases between them. CDR1 and CDR2 from the germline V gene are SGHVS and FQNEAQ. The CDR3 protein is CASSLAGQSNAQYF. Here the CDR3 DNA reads TGTGCCAGCAGCTTAGCGGGCCAGTCAAATGCGCAGTATTTT.

In its sample, this clone was seen once. This rearrangement joins TRBV19 to TRBJ1-1; TRBD1 might be the D (6 bases). V lost 4 bases to trimming and J lost 0 bases, with 9 bases between them. The CDR3 has 14 amino acids. The germline CDR1 and CDR2 sequences are LNHDA and SQIVND (reference sequence). Here the CDR3 DNA reads TGTGCCAGTAGTACCGGACAGCTGAACACTGAAGCTTTCTTT. Translating gives CASSTGQLNTEAFF.

V gene TRBV5-4 combines with J gene TRBJ2-7, with a weak D call TRBD1 (5 bases). The CDR3 totals 13 residues. Germline values: CDR1 SGHNT, CDR2 YYREEE (reference sequence). V was clipped by 3 bases and J by 4 bases, with 11 bases between them. The CDR3 loop is CASSSTKGYEQYF. For the CDR3, the DNA is TGTGCCAGCAGCTCCACAAAGGGGTACGAGCAGTACTTC.

This clone was seen a handful of times. The chain is built from TRBV7-2 and TRBJ1-6; D is unclear. There are 13 residues in the CDR3. Trimming stripped 4 bases from V and 10 bases from J, with 11 bases between. Germline assignment: CDR1 SGHTA and CDR2 FQGNSA. The CDR3 protein is CASSSNTGSPLHF. For the CDR3, the DNA is TGTGCCAGCAGCTCTAACACCGGGTCACCCCTCCACTTT.

The chain links TRBV3-1 (or the pseudogene TRBV3-2) to TRBJ1-1, with a weak D call TRBD1 (5 bases). CDR3 length: 13 amino acids. Trimming left V 6 bases short and J 5 bases short, with 13 bases between. Germline CDR1 and CDR2: LGHDT and YNNKEL (reference sequence). The CDR3 coding sequence is TGTGCCAGCAGAATCGGGGGAGGGACTGAAGCTTTCTTT. Its protein product is CASRIGGGTEAFF.

V and J are TRBV30 and TRBJ2-7; perhaps TRBD1 as D (6 bases). Looked up from germline, CDR1 is GTSNPN and CDR2 is SVGIG (reference sequence). The CDR3 spans 11 residues. Trimming took off 5 bases at V and 7 bases at J, with 12 bases between the two ends. CDR3 in amino acids: CAWSGTKEQYF. CDR3 sequence (DNA): TGTGCCTGGTCCGGGACAAAAGAGCAGTACTTC.

The CDR3 DNA is TGTGCCAGCAGCCCAGGGACAGGGTCTACCTACGAGCAGTACTTC. Translation gives CASSPGTGSTYEQYF. The chain carries TRBV7-6 and TRBJ2-7; 9 positions agree with TRBD1. Trimming removed 5 bases from V and 2 bases from J; junction bases left unmatched: 7. This CDR3 is 15 amino acids long. Germline lookup yields CDR1 SGHVS and CDR2 FNYEAQ.

This clone was seen only once. V is TRBV29-1 and J is TRBJ1-1; D not resolved. Per the germline V gene, CDR1 is SQVTM and CDR2 is ANQGSEA. This CDR3 contains 12 residues. V lost 4 bases, J lost 1 base, and 7 bases lay in between. The CDR3 loop reads CSVVRGNTEAFF. Written as DNA, the CDR3 is TGCAGCGTTGTCAGAGGGAACACTGAAGCTTTCTTT.

This sequence joins TRBV28 and TRBJ1-4, with D hard to call. Germline lookup yields CDR1 MDHEN and CDR2 SYDVKM. Trimming cost V 6 bases and J 5 bases, with 10 bases left between them. This CDR3 region has 13 residues. CDR3 residues: CASSPWRNEKLFF. For the CDR3, the DNA is TGTGCCAGCAGCCCTTGGAGGAATGAAAAACTGTTTTTT.

The rearrangement joins TRBV7-2 to TRBJ1-1; 7 bases are a match to TRBD1. The V and J ends lost 2 bases and 6 bases, in that order; junction bases with no gene match: 9. There are 15 residues in the CDR3. Germline-derived CDR1 and CDR2 are SGHTA and FQGNSA. The CDR3 reads CASSLTGRGRAEAFF. Here the CDR3 DNA reads TGTGCCAGCAGCTTAACCGGGAGGGGGCGGGCTGAAGCTTTCTTT. Full variable domain (outside the CDR3, taken from reference TRBV7-2 and TRBJ1-1): GAGVSQSPSNKVTEKGKDVELRCDPISGHTALYWYRQSLGQGLEFLIYFQGNSAPDKSGLPSDRFSAERTGGSVSTLTIQRTQQEDSAVYLCASSLTGRGRAEAFFGQGTRLTVV.

This clone was seen only a few times. The rearrangement joins TRBV6-6 to TRBJ2-7; D is perhaps TRBD2 (5 bases). CDR3 length: 14 residues. Trimming pared 5 bases from V and 3 bases from J, leaving 14 bases between. CDR1 MNHNY and CDR2 SVGAGI come from the germline V gene (reference sequence). CDR3 nucleotides: TGTGCCAGCAGTCCCTTCGGAGGCTACTACGAGCAGTACTTC. Translated, it gives CASSPFGGYYEQYF.

CDR3 loop: CASSTGTSGAPIHNEQFF. The CDR3 DNA is TGTGCCAGCAGCACCGGGACTAGCGGGGCCCCCATTCACAATGAGCAGTTCTTC. This chain joins TRBV7-2 and TRBJ2-1, with 13 bases aligning to TRBD2. This CDR3 comprises 18 residues. The ends lost 5 bases at V and 5 bases at J; junction bases unmatched: 12. Germline-derived CDR1 and CDR2 are SGHTA and FQGNSA.

The chain recombines TRBV7-2 with TRBJ2-5, with D possibly being TRBD1 (5 bases). Trimming removed 2 bases at V and 2 bases at J, with 12 bases between. Germline values: CDR1 SGHTA, CDR2 FQGNSA. This CDR3 is 15 amino acids long. CDR3 nucleotide sequence: TGTGCCAGCAGCTTACATGGGGCAGGACAAGAGACCCAGTACTTC. It translates to CASSLHGAGQETQYF.